This T cell receptor beta chain was sequenced in a study of blood T cell repertoires in COVID-19. About the research overall: Samples of COVID-19 (acute and convalescent) were obtained from the United States, Italy and Spain.

The junction had 9 bases not matched to a gene; V was cut back by 7 bases and J by 2 bases. Germline V gives CDR1 SGHRS, CDR2 YFSETQ. The CDR3 covers 14 residues. Participant age was roughly 18 to 100 years, and participants resided in approximately 24 US areas. Assay: immunoSEQ multiplex PCR; the TCRdb copy retains only in-frame clones and omits some. The sample carries around 270,000 clones, 70% to 90% recorded once. The chain employs TRBV5-1 and TRBJ2-7, with 7 bases aligning to TRBD2. This TCR was recovered from a woman aged 30 to 39 who had recovered from COVID-19. The source material was PBMCs or T cells enriched from blood (not recorded which). The CDR3 DNA is TGCGCCAGCGGAAGAACGGGAGGAACCTACGAGCAGTACTTC. This translates into CASGRTGGTYEQYF.